What follows are 24 T cell receptor beta chains derived from one specimen sequenced in a study of blood T cell repertoires in COVID-19. The assay was immunoSEQ multiplex PCR, and TCRdb's table has in-frame clones only and misses some. This repertoire shows 350,000 to 450,000 clones, around nine tenths found once; its top ten account for 1.7%. The specimen was PBMCs or T cells enriched from blood (not recorded which). The receptor set was obtained from a woman younger than 45 who had recovered from COVID-19.

The V gene is TRBV2, the J gene TRBJ1-4; the D is unclear. Germline V gives CDR1 SNHLY, CDR2 FYNNEI. The CDR3 is made up of 13 amino acids. V lost 8 bases and J lost 3, with 10 bases in between. In nucleotides, the CDR3 is TGTGCCAGCGGTGTGCAGGCTAATGAAAAACTGTTTTTT. Its translation is CASGVQANEKLFF.

The chain combines TRBV27 with TRBJ2-6, with D tentatively TRBD1 (5 bases). CDR1 and CDR2 from the germline V gene are MNHEY and SMNVEV (reference sequence). The CDR3 loop spans 17 amino acids. V was cut by 5 bases and J by 0 bases, with 14 bases left in between. The CDR3 here is CASSTDKIFSGANVLTF. CDR3 DNA: TGTGCCAGCAGTACGGACAAGATATTCTCTGGGGCCAACGTCCTGACTTTC.

The chain has TRBV5-1 and TRBJ1-6; 8 bases match TRBD1. V shed 4 bases and J 9 bases; nucleotides not matched to a gene: 15. The CDR3 has 17 amino acids. Germline V gene data show CDR1 as SGHRS and CDR2 as YFSETQ. The DNA of the CDR3 is TGCGCCAGCAGCGCGCGCAATGCCGGGACAGGAAGTTCACCCCTCCACTTT. It is translated as CASSARNAGTGSSPLHF.

V is TRBV3-1 (or the pseudogene TRBV3-2) and J is TRBJ1-1; weak D call: TRBD1 (6 bases). Trimming cost V 1 base and J 7 bases, with 13 bases left between them. This CDR3 has 14 residues. Germline V gene data show CDR1 as LGHDT and CDR2 as YNNKEL (reference sequence). CDR3 in DNA: TGTGCCAGCAGCCAAGGGGTCGGACAGTTTGAAGCTTTCTTT. Translated: CASSQGVGQFEAFF.

This clone appeared a few times. V gene TRBV5-1 combines with J gene TRBJ1-2; D is undetermined. Germline CDR1 is SGHRS and CDR2 is YFSETQ. The CDR3 has 12 amino acids. Trimming stripped 4 bases from V and 7 bases from J, with 11 bases between. CDR3 sequence: CASSEGGGGYTF. CDR3 nucleotide sequence: TGCGCCAGCAGCGAAGGAGGTGGTGGCTACACCTTC.

In this sample, this clone turned up a few times. The V gene is TRBV28, the J gene TRBJ1-3, with no clear D. V was cut by 6 bases and J by 1 base, with 16 bases left in between. The CDR3 is 16 amino acids. The germline CDR1 and CDR2 sequences are MDHEN and SYDVKM. DNA for the CDR3: TGTGCCAGCAGCCCCCGGCGGGCAGGTTCTGGAAACACCATATATTTT. This encodes CASSPRRAGSGNTIYF.

This chain joins TRBV10-2 and TRBJ2-1, with TRBD2 matching over 11 bases. The length of the CDR3 is 18 residues. J gave up 4 bases and V 2 bases, and 10 bases lay outside the gene matches. Per germline, CDR1 WSHSY and CDR2 SAAADI. The CDR3 DNA follows: TGCGCCAGCAGTGAGGCGACCGGGACTAGCGGACTATACAATGAGCAGTTCTTC. Translated: CASSEATGTSGLYNEQFF.

The J gene is TRBJ1-2, the V gene TRBV9; TRBD1 aligns across 9 bases. The CDR3 is 16 amino acids. The germline V gene encodes CDR1 SGDLS and CDR2 YYNGEE. With V trimmed by 2 bases and J by 5 bases, 10 bases remained unmatched. This CDR3 reads CASSVSRDRAMYGYTF. DNA for the CDR3: TGTGCCAGCAGCGTGTCCCGGGACAGGGCTATGTATGGCTACACCTTC.

V is TRBV18 and J is TRBJ2-7; TRBD1 matches at 7 bases. There are 15 residues in the CDR3. Looked up from germline, CDR1 is KGHSH and CDR2 is LQKENI. Trimming removed 0 bases from V and 6 bases from J; junction bases left unmatched: 8. The CDR3 reads CASSPPYNRGSEQYF. The CDR3 DNA sequence: TGTGCCAGCTCACCACCTTATAACAGGGGTAGCGAGCAGTACTTC.

This chain's CDR3 is CASSLAFFGTSGGGSYEQYF. In nucleotides, the CDR3 is TGCGCCAGCAGCTTGGCCTTTTTCGGGACTAGCGGGGGGGGATCCTACGAGCAGTACTTC. The chain is built from TRBV5-1 and TRBJ2-7; TRBD2 matches at 16 bases. This CDR3 has 20 residues. The V segment lost 0 bases and the J segment 1 base; nucleotides outside the gene matches: 10. Germline loops: CDR1 SGHRS, CDR2 YFSETQ.

This clone was counted once. This sequence joins TRBV9 and TRBJ1-1, with unresolved D. Germline assignment: CDR1 SGDLS and CDR2 YYNGEE. V was trimmed by 0 bases and J by 3 bases, leaving 6 bases between them. CDR3 length: 13 amino acids. CDR3 sequence (DNA): TGTGCCAGCAGCGTAGTATCGGACACTGAAGCTTTCTTT. Encoded protein: CASSVVSDTEAFF.

The chain couples TRBV7-9 to TRBJ2-3; D ambiguous. CDR3 length: 14 residues. Germline V gives CDR1 SEHNR, CDR2 FQNEAQ (reference sequence). Trimming stripped 0 bases from V and 0 bases from J, with 4 bases between. DNA of the CDR3: TGTGCCAGCAGCTTAGCCCATAGCACAGATACGCAGTATTTT. Translation gives CASSLAHSTDTQYF.

The J gene is TRBJ2-1, the V gene TRBV7-6; 15 bases line up with TRBD2. CDR3 length equals 17 residues. V dropped 3 bases and J dropped 1; count of bases not matched to a gene: 1. CDR1 SGHVS and CDR2 FNYEAQ come from the germline V gene. In DNA, the CDR3 is TGTGCCAGCAGCTTCGGGACTAGCGGGAGGTCCTACAATGAGCAGTTCTTC. Translation: CASSFGTSGRSYNEQFF.

V and J are TRBV7-9 and TRBJ1-1; D is unclear. V was cut by 4 bases and J by 2 bases, with 11 bases left in between. Germline V gives CDR1 SEHNR, CDR2 FQNEAQ (reference sequence). The CDR3 loop spans 14 amino acids. CDR3 DNA: TGTGCCAGCAGCTACGACGGGTTTAACACTGAAGCTTTCTTT. Encoded protein: CASSYDGFNTEAFF.

CDR3 nucleotides: TGTGCTAGTAGGAGCGGGAGTTTCGAGCAGTACTTC. Translated: CASRSGSFEQYF. V is TRBV12-5 and J is TRBJ2-7; 8 bases line up with TRBD2. The CDR3 is 12 amino acids. In germline, CDR1 is LGHNT, CDR2 FRNRAP. V lost 8 bases and J lost 6; bases outside the gene matches: 6.

V usage is TRBV5-1 and J usage is TRBJ2-2, with D perhaps matching TRBD2 (5 bases). Germline-derived CDR1 and CDR2 are SGHRS and YFSETQ. There are 14 residues in the CDR3. Trimming stripped 3 bases from V and 3 bases from J, with 9 bases between. The chain's CDR3 is CASSSREDTGELFF. DNA for the CDR3: TGCGCCAGCAGCTCCCGGGAAGACACCGGGGAGCTGTTTTTT.

The V call is TRBV6-6, the J call TRBJ2-1, with 9 bases fitting TRBD1. CDR1 and CDR2 (germline): MNHNY, SVGAGI (reference sequence). V shed 4 bases and J 5 bases; nucleotides not matched to a gene: 3. The CDR3 loop spans 14 amino acids. The CDR3 DNA reads as TGTGCCAGCAGTTGGACAGGGGAAAACAATGAGCAGTTCTTC. Its translation: CASSWTGENNEQFF.

The chain recombines TRBV5-1 with TRBJ1-2, with 11 nucleotides matching TRBD1. The CDR3 contains 14 residues. The ends lost 4 bases at V and 8 bases at J; junction bases unmatched: 7. CDR1 and CDR2 (germline): SGHRS, YFSETQ. The CDR3 sequence is CASSPGQGARGYTF. The CDR3 DNA reads as TGCGCCAGCAGCCCCGGACAGGGGGCGCGAGGCTACACCTTC.

This sequence joins TRBV2 and TRBJ1-1; D is undetermined. Germline values: CDR1 SNHLY, CDR2 FYNNEI. The CDR3 runs to 14 residues. The V gene lost 3 bases and the J gene lost 2 bases, with 10 bases spanning the gap. The DNA of the CDR3 is TGTGCCAGCAGTGAGGGCAGGTCCAACACTGAAGCTTTCTTT. Amino acid sequence: CASSEGRSNTEAFF.

V and J are TRBV28 and TRBJ1-5; 8 bases are a match to TRBD1. The CDR3 is made up of 19 amino acids. The V and J ends lost 5 bases and 0 bases, in that order; junction bases with no gene match: 15. In germline, CDR1 is MDHEN, CDR2 SYDVKM. CDR3: CASSPTWGTGSFSNQPQHF. CDR3 in DNA: TGTGCCAGCAGTCCAACTTGGGGGACAGGTAGTTTTAGCAATCAGCCCCAGCATTTT. Full variable domain (remainder filled in from reference TRBV28 and TRBJ1-5): DVKVTQSSRYLVKRTGEKVFLECVQDMDHENMFWYRQDPGLGLRLIYFSYDVKMKEKGDIPEGYSVSREKKERFSLILESASTNQTSMYLCASSPTWGTGSFSNQPQHFGDGTRLSIL.

The rearrangement uses TRBV12-3 or TRBV12-4 and TRBJ2-7; D remains unclear. The length of the CDR3 is 13 residues. V was pared by 1 base and J by 7 bases, with 11 bases between. The chain's CDR3 is CASSLGVVKEQYF. The CDR3 DNA is TGTGCCAGCAGTTTAGGCGTCGTGAAGGAGCAGTACTTC.

The CDR3: CANQDRPDSEAFF. For the CDR3, the DNA is TGTGCCAACCAAGATCGTCCGGACAGTGAAGCTTTCTTT. The chain recombines TRBV2 with TRBJ1-1, with a tentative D call TRBD1 (6 bases). This CDR3 is 13 amino acids long. The V gene lost 10 bases and the J gene lost 7 bases, with 19 bases spanning the gap. Germline assignment: CDR1 SNHLY and CDR2 FYNNEI.

V usage is TRBV28 and J usage is TRBJ2-7; 7 bases align to TRBD2. Per germline, CDR1 MDHEN and CDR2 SYDVKM. CDR3 length: 12 residues. V trimming: 4 bases; J trimming: 5 bases; junction bases outside the gene matches: 2. The CDR3 reads CASSSGRDEQYF. CDR3 DNA sequence: TGTGCCAGCAGTTCAGGGAGGGACGAGCAGTACTTC. Complete variable domain (other parts from reference TRBV28 and TRBJ2-7): DVKVTQSSRYLVKRTGEKVFLECVQDMDHENMFWYRQDPGLGLRLIYFSYDVKMKEKGDIPEGYSVSREKKERFSLILESASTNQTSMYLCASSSGRDEQYFGPGTRLTVT.

This chain links TRBV7-9 with TRBJ2-7, with TRBD1 as a possible D gene (6 bases). Germline V gene data show CDR1 as SEHNR and CDR2 as FQNEAQ (reference sequence). The V gene lost 3 bases and the J gene lost 5 bases, with 14 bases spanning the gap. CDR3 length: 14 residues. The DNA of the CDR3 is TGTGCCAGCAGCTTGGGGGCCGTGGTAGACGAGCAGTACTTC. This encodes CASSLGAVVDEQYF.